The 19 T cell receptor beta chains presented below share a single source sample, sequenced in a study of control samples from healthy donors and cancer patients (dated by TCRdb to 2018 to 2020). The library was built by means of the immunoSEQ multiplex PCR assay. TCRdb's version of the immuneACCESS table is confined to in-frame rearrangements and falls short of the full clone set. An unresolved V gene accounts for under half of the shortfall where checked; the remainder is of unknown origin. This sample lists roughly 59,000 clones; more than 85% were detected once. The ten largest make up approximately 1.5% of the sample. Material for sequencing was PBMCs. These receptors all come from a man in his forties with colorectal cancer.

The CDR3 sequence: CASSYRGGRNEKLFF. The CDR3 bases are TGTGCCAGCAGTTACAGGGGTGGACGCAATGAAAAACTGTTTTTT. The chain has TRBV6-5 and TRBJ1-4, with D tentatively TRBD1 (5 bases). With 2 bases removed from V and 5 bases from J, the gap between germline ends came to 12 bases. This CDR3 has 15 residues. Germline values: CDR1 MNHEY, CDR2 SVGAGI.

The chain has TRBV9 and TRBJ1-1, with D tentatively TRBD1 (5 bases). V was shortened by 2 bases and J by 10 bases, with 18 bases between the two germline ends. This CDR3 region has 14 residues. From germline, CDR1 is SGDLS and CDR2 YYNGEE. For the CDR3, the DNA is TGTGCCAGCAGCGTGGGGGTTGGATTAATGGGAGCTTTCTTT. It specifies CASSVGVGLMGAFF.

The chain employs TRBV6-4 and TRBJ2-3; TRBD1 or TRBD2 may be the D gene (5 bases each). Per the germline V gene, CDR1 is MRHNA and CDR2 is SNTAGT. This CDR3 has 15 residues. Trimming shortened V by 6 bases and J by 1 base, and 14 bases separated the two germline ends. For the CDR3, the DNA is TGTGCCAGCAGCTTACGAGGGGAAGGCACAGATACGCAGTATTTT. This codes for CASSLRGEGTDTQYF.

The rearrangement links TRBV15 to TRBJ2-3; D is possibly TRBD1 or TRBD2 (5 bases each). The CDR3 runs to 16 residues. With 4 bases removed from V and 4 bases from J, the gap between germline ends came to 18 bases. Germline CDR1 is LNHNV and CDR2 is YYDKDF (reference sequence). The DNA for the CDR3 is TGTGCCACCAGCACCCGGGCCCCCCGAGGGGCAGATACGCAGTATTTT. This sequence encodes CATSTRAPRGADTQYF.

The chain recombines TRBV7-3 with TRBJ1-4, with 8 bases aligning to TRBD1. CDR1 and CDR2 from the germline V gene are SGHTA and FQGTGA. The CDR3 extends over 15 amino acids. The junction had 9 bases not matched to a gene; V was cut back by 5 bases and J by 7 bases. DNA of the CDR3: TGTGCCAGCAGCCAGGGACAGGCAAGGGGTGAAAAACTGTTTTTT. Its protein product is CASSQGQARGEKLFF.

For the CDR3, the DNA is TGTGCCAGCGGGAAATACAATCAGCCCCAGCATTTT. It codes for CASGKYNQPQHF. The chain is built from TRBV7-2 and TRBJ1-5; D ambiguous. This CDR3 region has 12 residues. The germline V gene encodes CDR1 SGHTA and CDR2 FQGNSA. The V and J ends lost 8 bases and 3 bases respectively, with 8 bases between them.

The chain uses TRBV5-6 and TRBJ1-1, with unresolved D. Trimming stripped 1 base from V and 0 bases from J, with 10 bases between. CDR3 length equals 15 residues. Germline assignment: CDR1 SGHDT and CDR2 YYEEEE. CDR3 residues: CASSLNTRMNTEAFF. CDR3 coding DNA: TGTGCCAGCAGCTTGAACACGCGCATGAACACTGAAGCTTTCTTT.

This chain joins TRBV6-5 and TRBJ1-2; 7 positions match TRBD1. With V trimmed by 4 bases and J by 8 bases, 1 base remained unmatched. The CDR3 extends over 11 amino acids. CDR1 is MNHEY, CDR2 SVGAGI, per germline. The CDR3 region is CASSSGGGYTF. DNA of the CDR3: TGTGCCAGCAGTTCAGGGGGGGGCTACACCTTC.

The rearrangement links TRBV19 to TRBJ1-1; possible D gene TRBD1, 6 bases. V shed 6 bases and J shed 4 bases, with 15 bases lying between them. Germline loops: CDR1 LNHDA, CDR2 SQIVND (reference sequence). This CDR3 region has 14 residues. CDR3: CASRVQGTGTEAFF. The CDR3, as DNA: TGTGCCAGTAGAGTACAGGGTACGGGCACTGAAGCTTTCTTT.

The CDR3 spells CASSWGHYGYTF. In DNA form, the CDR3 reads TGTGCCAGCAGTTGGGGACACTATGGCTACACCTTC. This chain uses TRBV6-2 or TRBV6-3 with TRBJ1-2; possible D gene TRBD1, 5 bases. Germline V CDR1 and CDR2: MNHEY, SVGEGT. V shed 4 bases and J shed 3 bases, with 6 bases lying between them. This CDR3 region has 12 residues.

The DNA for the CDR3 is TGTGCCAGCAGCTTAGCGGGGCCGGCGGGATCACCCCTCCACTTT. It encodes CASSLAGPAGSPLHF. This chain connects TRBV7-2 to TRBJ1-6; possible D gene TRBD1, 5 bases. The germline V and J ends were trimmed by 0 bases and 10 bases, with 13 bases remaining between them. Germline V gene lookup returns CDR1 SGHTA and CDR2 FQGNSA. This CDR3 spans 15 amino acids.

The rearrangement links TRBV5-4 to TRBJ2-6, with a possible D match to TRBD2 (7 bases). V was trimmed by 0 bases and J by 0 bases, leaving 13 bases between them. The germline V gene encodes CDR1 SGHNT and CDR2 YYREEE (reference sequence). The CDR3 covers 18 residues. In nucleotides, the CDR3 is TGTGCCAGCAGCTTGGTTGGGGGGGCAAACTCTGGGGCCAACGTCCTGACTTTC. Amino acid sequence: CASSLVGGANSGANVLTF.

The V call is TRBV6-1, the J call TRBJ1-1; weak D call: TRBD1 (5 bases). The CDR3 loop spans 15 amino acids. V gave up 3 bases and J gave up 3 bases, with 14 bases separating them. Per germline, CDR1 MNHNS and CDR2 SASEGT. The CDR3 sequence is CASSDRDLWDTEAFF. CDR3 nucleotides: TGTGCCAGCAGTGACAGGGATTTATGGGACACTGAAGCTTTCTTT.

V gene TRBV4-3 combines with J gene TRBJ2-2; D remains ambiguous. There are 18 residues in the CDR3. Between the trimmed V and J ends, which lost 0 bases and 1 base, there was a span of 15 bases. CDR1 and CDR2 (germline): LGHNA, YSLEER. The CDR3 is CASSQDSLVHLNTGELFF. DNA of the CDR3: TGCGCCAGCAGCCAAGATAGCTTGGTACACCTGAACACCGGGGAGCTGTTTTTT.

The chain links TRBV5-1 to TRBJ1-6, with no clear D. Trimming stripped 4 bases from V and 9 bases from J, with 11 bases between. The CDR3 has 13 residues. Germline CDR1 reads SGHRS; CDR2 reads YFSETQ. CDR3 loop: CASSKSTGSPLHF. The CDR3 DNA reads TGCGCCAGCAGCAAGAGCACTGGTTCACCCCTCCACTTT. Full variable domain (missing parts from reference TRBV5-1 and TRBJ1-6): KAGVTQTPRYLIKTRGQQVTLSCSPISGHRSVSWYQQTPGQGLQFLFEYFSETQRNKGNFPGRFSGRQFSNSRSEMNVSTLELGDSALYLCASSKSTGSPLHFGNGTRLTVT.

The chain links TRBV6-5 to TRBJ2-5; 10 nucleotides match TRBD2. The CDR3 is 15 residues long. The V segment lost 8 bases and the J segment 4 bases; nucleotides outside the gene matches: 10. Germline CDR1 and CDR2: MNHEY and SVGAGI. CDR3 protein: CASVSGGAGGETQYF. The CDR3 bases are TGTGCCAGCGTCAGCGGGGGGGCCGGGGGAGAGACCCAGTACTTC.

The V and J genes are TRBV29-1 and TRBJ2-7; 8 nucleotides agree with TRBD1. This CDR3 has 13 amino acids. The ends lost 8 bases at V and 2 bases at J; junction bases unmatched: 8. Germline V gene data show CDR1 as SQVTM and CDR2 as ANQGSEA. The CDR3 sequence: CSTKDRATYEQYF. CDR3 DNA sequence: TGCAGCACCAAGGACAGGGCCACCTACGAGCAGTACTTC.

J is TRBJ1-5 and V is TRBV2; no clear D. The germline V and J ends were trimmed by 6 bases and 2 bases, with 8 bases remaining between them. Germline CDR1 reads SNHLY; CDR2 reads FYNNEI. The CDR3 extends over 13 amino acids. CDR3 DNA: TGTGCCAGCAGGTCGCAGGGCAATCAGCCCCAGCATTTT. This sequence encodes CASRSQGNQPQHF.

CDR3 region: CASRDYTGGVGNEQFF. The CDR3 DNA reads as TGTGCCAGCAGGGACTATACCGGGGGGGTTGGGAATGAGCAGTTCTTC. The V and J genes are TRBV2 and TRBJ2-1; TRBD2 aligns across 8 bases. The CDR3 length is 16 residues. The germline V gene has CDR1 SNHLY and CDR2 FYNNEI. Unmatched junction bases numbered 14, after V lost 6 bases and J lost 7 bases.